The rows below give T cell receptor beta chains drawn from one sample of a study of blood T cell repertoires in COVID-19. TCRdb keeps only in-frame clones here, not all; method: immunoSEQ multiplex PCR. Of under 40,000 clones in the sample, roughly 84% were seen once. Input material: peripheral blood. The receptors stem from a man aged 45-60 years with active or convalescent COVID-19. Each CDR3 is given with its conserved first and last residue. The order of the fields is J gene, V gene, CDR3 protein.

TRBJ2-2	TRBV10-3	CAIATNTGELFF
TRBJ1-6	TRBV10-2	CASKQGGSPLHF
TRBJ2-2	TRBV19	CASSIDRRTTGELFF
TRBJ1-6	TRBV6-5	CASRFRGHNSPLHF
TRBJ1-1	TRBV14	CASKPSGGVAFF
TRBJ1-6	TRBV5-8	CASSLGQTQTSYNSPLHF
TRBJ1-6	TRBV6-5	CASRSQGNSPLHF
TRBJ1-4	TRBV20-1	CSASPKPGEKLFF
TRBJ2-3	TRBV6-5	CASSSGTSGDTQYF
TRBJ1-3	TRBV27	CASSLNSQQGNTIYF
TRBJ1-2	TRBV18	CASSQYTGAIGGYTF
TRBJ1-2	TRBV6-1	CASSKTGDDYGYTF
TRBJ1-1	TRBV7-8	CASSPRQTEAFF
TRBJ1-2	TRBV12-3/TRBV12-4	CASSLNRVSGYTF
TRBJ1-2	TRBV2	CASSFGTGQSGYTF
TRBJ2-7	TRBV3-1/TRBV3-2	CASSQGGGPSYEQYF
TRBJ1-5	TRBV28	CASSVTGWDSNQPQHF
TRBJ1-1	TRBV5-6	CASRGGTANTEAFF
TRBJ1-2	TRBV5-6	CASSLGSVVNYGYTF
TRBJ2-2	TRBV11-3	CASSLVSGGELFF
TRBJ2-3	TRBV5-1	CASSLEGGRTDTQYF
TRBJ2-7	TRBV30	CAWSVRGQGEQYF
TRBJ1-2	TRBV7-8	CASSLVQGAGGYTF